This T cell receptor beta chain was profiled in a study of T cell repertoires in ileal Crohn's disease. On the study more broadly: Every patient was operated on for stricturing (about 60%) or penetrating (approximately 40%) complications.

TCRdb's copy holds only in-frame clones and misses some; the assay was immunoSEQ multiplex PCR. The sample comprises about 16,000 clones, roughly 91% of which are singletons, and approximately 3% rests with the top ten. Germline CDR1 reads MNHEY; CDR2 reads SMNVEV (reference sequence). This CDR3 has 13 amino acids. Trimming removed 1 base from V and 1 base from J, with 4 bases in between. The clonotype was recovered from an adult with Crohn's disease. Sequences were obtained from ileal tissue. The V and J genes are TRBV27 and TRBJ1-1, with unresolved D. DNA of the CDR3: TGTGCCAGCAGTTTATACGGGAACACTGAAGCTTTCTTT. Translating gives CASSLYGNTEAFF.